This T cell receptor (beta chain) derives from a study of shared clonotypes between healthy human individuals. Measured with immunoSEQ multiplex PCR; TCRdb has only the in-frame clones, and not every one. Here the sample spans 600,000 to 700,000 clones, around 73% being singletons. Sequences were obtained from memory CD4+ T cells sorted from blood. Regarding subset: CD45RA-negative fraction. The receptor was isolated from a woman aged 30 to 39 in good health.

The CDR3 spells CASSVESSGGHNEQFF. CDR3 DNA sequence: TGTGCCAGCAGTGTGGAAAGTAGCGGGGGCCACAATGAGCAGTTCTTC. The chain links TRBV6-4 to TRBJ2-1; 9 bases agree with TRBD2. The germline V gene has CDR1 MRHNA and CDR2 SNTAGT. The CDR3 consists of 16 residues. The V and J ends lost 4 bases and 5 bases, in that order; junction bases with no gene match: 9.